This TCR beta chain is drawn from a study of OX40 agonist ivuxolimab in advanced cancers. About the study: Patients in dose escalation had liver, melanoma, kidney or head and neck cancers.

This CDR3 spans 15 amino acids. V dropped 7 bases and J dropped 1 base, with 17 bases sitting between them. Looked up from germline, CDR1 is SGHTS and CDR2 is YDEGEE. TCRdb keeps only in-frame clones here, not all; method: immunoSEQ multiplex PCR. The table lists 15,000 or so clones, around 77% of them singletons. The chain recombines TRBV5-8 with TRBJ1-2; D perhaps matches TRBD1 (5 bases). The clonotype was recovered from an adult with an advanced solid tumor such as melanoma, head and neck, liver or kidney cancer. Source: CD4+ or CD8+ T cells sorted from blood, taken in a trial of the OX40 agonist ivuxolimab. CDR3 coding DNA: TGTGCCAGCCATCACCAGGGAACAGTTAACTATGGCTACACCTTC. The encoded protein is CASHHQGTVNYGYTF.